This T cell receptor (beta chain) was documented in a study of cytomegalovirus exposure and HLA in healthy donors. Study results and limitations: Reports indicated that the classifier achieved high specificity and sensitivity in diagnosing cytomegalovirus status.

Looked up from germline, CDR1 is MGHDK and CDR2 is SYGVNS. The CDR3 totals 14 residues. Sequenced by immunoSEQ multiplex PCR; TCRdb stores in-frame clones only, minus some. The table lists around 94,000 clones, about 94% of them singletons. For this clone: The antigen is unknown. The junction departs from germline at one end; a sequencing error may be responsible.

The rearrangement links TRBV25-1 to TRBJ2-7; 7 bases align to TRBD1. The sequence came from a woman between 18 and 30 years old in good health and CMV-seronegative. Material for sequencing was PBMCs. CDR3 coding DNA: TGTGCCAGCAGTGAATCGGGGACAGCCGGGACAATAGACTTC. This encodes CASSESGTAGTIDF.